This TCR beta chain was profiled in a study of graft-versus-host responses after intestinal transplantation (dated by TCRdb to about 2021). As for the study more broadly: Recipients received multivisceral, liver-intestinal, or isolated intestinal transplants. Every recipient was given anti-thymocyte globulin induction, followed by about three years of maintenance tacrolimus and steroids. Bulk TCR-beta CDR3 sequencing was used to track graft-versus-host and host-versus-graft alloreactive T cell clones in the graft, circulation and bone marrow after intestinal transplantation. To identify alloreactive clones, pre-transplant mixed lymphocyte reaction products were sequenced and compared with unstimulated pre-transplant donor and recipient T cells. Of the roughly 24 intestinal transplant recipients enrolled in the cohort, one of whom was a retransplant, a few patients without pretransplant specimens were excluded. Donor T cell macrochimerism was defined as a peak of at least 4% donor T cells among recipient peripheral blood mononuclear cells. Samples from a few later patients were sequenced in-house on an Illumina MiSeq with MiXCR processing rather than by the commercial service. Overall results and qualifications from the work: Patients with donor T cell macrochimerism had high GvH to HvG T cell clonal ratios in their allografts. The relatively low number and heterogeneity of intestinal transplant patients limited the conclusions. GvH clones were detected in recipient bone marrow, and some of these GvH clones were observed earlier in ileal mucosa or blood, consistent with an intestinal mucosal origin. Peak levels of circulating GvH clones were associated with declines in HvG clones early after transplant.

Deletion took 0 bases off V and 9 bases off J, with a span of 6 bases between the germline ends. CDR1 MGHRA and CDR2 YSYEKL were looked up in the germline V gene. The CDR3 goes from the cysteine to the phenylalanine over 12 residues. The entry retains the CDR3 DNA only, 36 bases that are in frame from base 1. This clone was detected once. Its target antigen remains unknown. No base quality information exists; no much larger clone differs at one position. To isolate intraepithelial and lamina propria lymphocytes from graft specimens, dithiothreitol, EDTA incubations and collagenase D digestion were used. Bulk TCR-beta sequencing was performed on serial intestinal graft biopsy specimens collected as late as 600 days after transplant. The method was the immunoSEQ multiplex PCR assay. For most patients, genomic DNA was subjected to high-throughput TCR-beta CDR3 sequencing by Adaptive Biotechnologies. The authors processed their data as follows. Adaptive's ImmunoSEQ software supplied the TCR sequencing data for 18 patients, while MiXCR and VDJtools were used to process a few other patients. CDR3 nucleotide sequences shared by donor and recipient were removed because the origin of these sequences could not be assigned. To be classed as alloreactive, a clone needed at least 2-fold expansion over unstimulated cells and a minimum CFSE-low frequency of 0.002% (template counts) or 0.001% (read counts). Mappable clones were those detected in sequenced pre-transplant spleen, lymph node, or MLR CFSE-low populations of the donor or recipient. Cumulative frequency of alloreactive clones was calculated as a percentage of all sequences weighted by copy number. TCRdb's version of the immuneACCESS table is confined to in-frame rearrangements and falls short of the full clone set. An unresolved V gene accounts for under half of the shortfall where checked; the remainder is of unknown origin. Clone size and the V and J calls come from that table; the DNA yielded D and trimming. In all, the sample holds about 63,000 clones, and 89% of those were seen once. The ten largest clones add up to less than 2% of the sample.

The chain uses TRBV4-1 and TRBJ2-1; the D gene is unclear. This specimen was ileum tissue, taken 350 to 400 days after transplant. This receptor was taken from a human patient who received an intestinal transplant, so some T cells may come from the graft donor. The CDR3 reads as follows: CASSQDGAEQFF. In nucleotide form, the sequence is TGCGCCAGCAGCCAAGATGGCGCTGAGCAGTTCTTC.